What follows are 21 T cell receptor beta chains derived from one specimen sequenced in a study of CD4 T cells in relation to SARS-CoV-2 and coronaviruses. The table came from immunoSEQ multiplex PCR; TCRdb's copy has only in-frame clones and leaves some out. The sample consists of around 37,000 clones, 80% to 90% of them appearing once. Input material: memory CD4+ T cells from PBMCs. These receptors all stem from an adult with COVID-19.

This clone is a singleton in its sample. The CDR3 DNA sequence: TGTGCCAGCGCTCTAAGGGGCGGAGGGATAACCTACGAGCAGTACTTC. Its translation: CASALRGGGITYEQYF. This sequence joins TRBV7-2 and TRBJ2-7; D possibly corresponds to TRBD2 (6 bases). Trimming took 8 bases from V and 2 from J, leaving 22 bases between them. The CDR3 has 16 residues. Germline CDR1 SGHTA, CDR2 FQGNSA.

CDR3 region: CASSYAGDLTYEQYF. The CDR3 nucleotides are TGTGCCAGCAGCTACGCCGGGGACTTGACCTACGAGCAGTACTTC. V is TRBV3-1 (or the pseudogene TRBV3-2) and J is TRBJ2-7; possibly TRBD2 for D (6 bases). The CDR3 contains 15 residues. Looked up from germline, CDR1 is LGHDT and CDR2 is YNNKEL (reference sequence). V lost 5 bases to trimming and J lost 2 bases, with 16 bases between them.

This clone was observed a few times. This rearrangement joins TRBV12-3 or TRBV12-4 to TRBJ2-1; D is unclear. Trimming took 4 bases from V and 5 from J, leaving 6 bases between them. This CDR3 region has 12 residues. The CDR3: CASSSINNEQFF. As DNA, the CDR3 is TGTGCCAGCAGTTCCATTAACAATGAGCAGTTCTTC.

V is TRBV6-5 and J is TRBJ2-1, with a weak D call TRBD2 (5 bases). Germline V gene lookup returns CDR1 MNHEY and CDR2 SVGAGI. Trimming took off 7 bases at V and 9 bases at J, with 19 bases between the two ends. The CDR3 is 14 amino acids. The CDR3 coding sequence is TGTGCCAGCAATCCCGCTAGAGGGCAGCGTGAGCAGTTCTTC. This translates into CASNPARGQREQFF.

The J gene is TRBJ2-3, the V gene TRBV6-2 or TRBV6-3; D unresolved. Trimming shortened V by 3 bases and J by 7 bases, and 11 bases separated the two germline ends. In germline, CDR1 is MNHEY, CDR2 SVGEGT. The CDR3 loop spans 13 amino acids. The CDR3 DNA reads TGTGCCAGCAGTTATGGCACGCCTTATACGCAGTATTTT. Its protein product is CASSYGTPYTQYF.

This clone was seen a few times. Different DNA sequences within this sample yield the same CDR3. This rearrangement joins TRBV28 to TRBJ1-5, with D possibly TRBD1 on 6 matching bases. Germline V gene lookup returns CDR1 MDHEN and CDR2 SYDVKM. V lost 3 bases and J lost 2, with 11 bases in between. The CDR3 spans 15 residues. The CDR3: CASSFARGGNQPQHF. CDR3 sequence (DNA): TGTGCCAGCAGTTTTGCCAGGGGTGGCAATCAGCCCCAGCATTTT.

This clone has more than one count but fewer than ten. V usage is TRBV6-6 and J usage is TRBJ1-5, with a weak D call TRBD1 (6 bases). CDR3 length equals 14 residues. Germline V lookup: CDR1 MNHNY, CDR2 SVGAGI (reference sequence). With 6 bases removed from V and 3 bases from J, the gap between germline ends came to 12 bases. The DNA for the CDR3 is TGTGCCAGCAGACCAACAGGGTTCAATCAGCCCCAGCATTTT. Its protein product is CASRPTGFNQPQHF.

This clone was counted once. CDR3 in DNA: TGTGCCAGCAGCCAAGCGCGACTAGGAACCTACAATGAGCAGTTCTTC. Amino acids: CASSQARLGTYNEQFF. The chain has TRBV3-1 (or the pseudogene TRBV3-2) and TRBJ2-1; D might be TRBD2 (6 bases). Germline assignment: CDR1 LGHDT and CDR2 YNNKEL (reference sequence). With 1 base removed from V and 2 bases from J, the gap between germline ends came to 12 bases. CDR3 length: 16 amino acids.

This clone was seen just once. The rearrangement joins TRBV9 to TRBJ2-1; 9 nucleotides agree with TRBD2. The CDR3 extends over 15 amino acids. Trimming removed 3 bases from V and 5 bases from J; junction bases left unmatched: 6. Germline-derived CDR1 and CDR2 are SGDLS and YYNGEE. The chain's CDR3 is CASSDGLAPHNEQFF. CDR3 sequence (DNA): TGTGCCAGCAGCGACGGACTAGCGCCCCACAATGAGCAGTTCTTC.

V usage is TRBV6-5 and J usage is TRBJ1-6; TRBD1 agrees at 7 bases. This CDR3 is 16 amino acids long. Per the germline V gene, CDR1 is MNHEY and CDR2 is SVGAGI. The V segment lost 0 bases and the J segment 6 bases; nucleotides outside the gene matches: 5. CDR3 bases: TGTGCCAGCAGTTACTCGGAGGGGGCAGGTAATTCACCCCTCCACTTT. It specifies CASSYSEGAGNSPLHF.

The rearrangement uses TRBV10-3 and TRBJ2-4, with a possible D match to TRBD2 (6 bases). The V end was cut by 3 bases, the J end by 5 bases, with 14 bases between. The CDR3 totals 15 residues. From germline, CDR1 is ENHRY and CDR2 SYGVKD. This CDR3 reads CAISDGSVNENIQYF. The DNA of the CDR3 is TGTGCCATCAGTGACGGGAGCGTAAACGAAAACATTCAGTACTTC.

The chain recombines TRBV5-5 with TRBJ1-3; no clear D. Germline CDR1 is SGHKS and CDR2 is YYEKEE (reference sequence). Deletions cut 0 bases from V and 0 bases from J, with 7 bases between. The CDR3 is made up of 15 amino acids. The CDR3 region is CASSLALSSGNTIYF. In DNA, the CDR3 is TGTGCCAGCAGCTTGGCTCTGAGCTCTGGAAACACCATATATTTT.

J is TRBJ1-5 and V is TRBV15, with 8 bases lining up with TRBD1. Looked up from germline, CDR1 is LNHNV and CDR2 is YYDKDF (reference sequence). The V segment lost 3 bases and the J segment 3 bases; nucleotides outside the gene matches: 4. CDR3 length: 15 amino acids. The DNA of the CDR3 is TGTGCCACCAGCAGGGGACAGGCTCTCAATCAGCCCCAGCATTTT. This translates into CATSRGQALNQPQHF.

The CDR3 loop reads CASRASGTSGRYEQYF. The CDR3, as DNA: TGTGCCAGCAGAGCTTCCGGGACTAGCGGGAGATACGAGCAGTACTTC. The chain recombines TRBV28 with TRBJ2-7; TRBD2 matches at 14 bases. Germline V gives CDR1 MDHEN, CDR2 SYDVKM. With 6 bases clipped from V and 4 bases from J, the junction kept 8 bases outside the gene matches. The CDR3 runs 16 residues.

This clone appeared a single time. This rearrangement joins TRBV5-6 to TRBJ2-3; 8 positions agree with TRBD2. The CDR3 spans 16 residues. V was pared by 1 base and J by 4 bases, with 8 bases of the junction left unmatched. Germline V gene sequence: CDR1 SGHDT, CDR2 YYEEEE. This chain's CDR3 is CASSLRSGTGADTQYF. CDR3 coding DNA: TGTGCCAGCAGCTTGCGTAGCGGGACTGGGGCAGATACGCAGTATTTT.

This chain links TRBV29-1 with TRBJ2-2; D call uncertain. The CDR3 spans 14 residues. From germline, CDR1 is SQVTM and CDR2 ANQGSEA. Trimming removed 2 bases at V and 8 bases at J, with 15 bases between. The CDR3 DNA sequence: TGCAGCGTTGAATTTCCCTATCCGAGAGGGGAGCTGTTTTTT. It specifies CSVEFPYPRGELFF.

This chain uses TRBV11-2 with TRBJ1-6; D unclear. The V gene's germline CDR1 is SGHAT and CDR2 FQNNGV. This CDR3 comprises 12 residues. Trimming cost V 4 bases and J 5 bases, with 3 bases left between them. The CDR3 protein is CASSSDNSPLHF. In DNA, the CDR3 is TGTGCCAGCAGCTCGGATAATTCACCCCTCCACTTT.

This clone came up a few times. The genes are TRBV2 and TRBJ1-6, with 9 nucleotides matching TRBD1. The CDR3 consists of 14 residues. J lost 9 bases, V lost 6 bases, and 6 bases had no gene match. Germline V gives CDR1 SNHLY, CDR2 FYNNEI. The CDR3 DNA reads as TGTGCCAGCAGGGGGACAGGGAATGCTTCACCCCTCCACTTT. Its translation is CASRGTGNASPLHF.

The chain links TRBV5-1 to TRBJ2-1, with TRBD2 identical over 10 bases. The germline V gene encodes CDR1 SGHRS and CDR2 YFSETQ. J lost 7 bases, V lost 2 bases, and 3 bases had no gene match. The CDR3 extends over 14 amino acids. The CDR3 DNA is TGCGCCAGCAGCTTCTCTAGCGGGGGTAATGAGCAGTTCTTC. This gives the protein CASSFSSGGNEQFF. Variable domain in full (rest from reference TRBV5-1 and TRBJ2-1): KAGVTQTPRYLIKTRGQQVTLSCSPISGHRSVSWYQQTPGQGLQFLFEYFSETQRNKGNFPGRFSGRQFSNSRSEMNVSTLELGDSALYLCASSFSSGGNEQFFGPGTRLTVL.

The V call is TRBV18, the J call TRBJ2-7, with D maybe TRBD1 (6 bases). The CDR3 is 15 amino acids. V gave up 0 bases and J gave up 5 bases, with 14 bases separating them. CDR1 KGHSH and CDR2 LQKENI come from the germline V gene. The CDR3 spells CASSPPGTGLDEQYF. The CDR3 DNA follows: TGTGCCAGCTCACCACCGGGTACAGGGTTGGACGAGCAGTACTTC.

The chain has TRBV5-1 and TRBJ2-2; 7 bases agree with TRBD2. With V trimmed by 5 bases and J by 5 bases, 6 bases remained unmatched. The germline V gene has CDR1 SGHRS and CDR2 YFSETQ. The CDR3 is made up of 14 amino acids. CDR3 nucleotides: TGCGCCAGCAGGGGGGGGAGCGGTACCGGGGAGCTGTTTTTT. Amino acids: CASRGGSGTGELFF.